This TCR beta chain was identified during a study of neurological immune-mediated disorders. The cDNA was synthesized by means of template-switch 5'RACE, which was carried out with 10-nucleotide random UMIs. TCRdb reanalysed the 5' RACE reads using MiXCR and keeps one entry per CDR3 protein. This table holds 55,000 to 75,000 distinct CDR3 sequences, around 5.2% found once. Study conclusions and caveats: The most TCR clonal expansion was seen in HTLV-1-associated myelopathy, whereas the least was seen in multiple sclerosis, below the level in healthy controls.

Only a few counts were recorded for this clonotype. The antigen is unknown. Sequencing was carried out using PBMCs. The TCR was taken from a woman aged 25-40 years with multiple sclerosis.

DNA for the CDR3: TGTGCCACCCAGCGGTCCAACACCGGGGAGCTGTTTTTT. It codes for CATQRSNTGELFF. The chain combines TRBV7-8 with TRBJ2-2; the D gene is possibly TRBD2 (5 bases). This CDR3 region has 13 residues. Per the germline V gene, CDR1 is SGHVS and CDR2 is FQNEAQ. V lost 10 bases and J 2 bases, leaving 11 bases between the germline ends.